This is a list of T cell receptor beta chains from one sample in a study of T-cell reconstitution after alpha-beta-depleted transplantation in children. TCRdb fed the PCR reads into MiXCR, producing one record per CDR3 protein. The sample carries 95,000 to 150,000 distinct CDR3 sequences, 23% recorded once. The sample consisted of PBMCs, mostly from graft donor cells, taken 180 days after TCRalphabeta/CD19-depleted stem cell transplant. The receptors were gathered from a male patient between 2 and 10 years old who had a stem cell transplant for chronic granulomatous disease, so the T cells may come from the graft donor. The CDR3 runs from the conserved cysteine through the conserved F or W. D genes are given only for firm matches. Clone sizes are given selectively: once, few, many, or a class where the clone is expanded.

TRBV6-5	NA	NA	TRBJ2-1	CASSYSWAISYNEQFF	TGTGCCAGCAGTTACTCTTGGGCCATCTCCTACAATGAGCAGTTCTTC
TRBV9	NA	NA	TRBJ2-3	CASSPRSGNTQYF	TGTGCCAGCAGCCCTAGGAGTGGAAATACGCAGTATTTT
TRBV29-1	few	NA	TRBJ1-1	CSVARRLNTEAFF	TGCAGCGTTGCCAGGAGGTTGAACACTGAAGCTTTCTTT
TRBV29-1	NA	NA	TRBJ2-3	CSVHRRPRVIDTQYF	TGCAGCGTCCACCGACGACCCCGTGTTATAGATACGCAGTATTTT
TRBV29-1	few	NA	TRBJ2-5	CSIPTTGFRQYF	TGCAGCATACCTACTACGGGGTTTCGCCAGTACTTC
TRBV20-1	NA	TRBD2	TRBJ2-5	CSARPMTSLFQETQYF	TGCAGTGCTAGACCTATGACTAGCCTTTTCCAAGAGACCCAGTACTTC
TRBV12-3/TRBV12-4	NA	TRBD2	TRBJ2-5	CASSPRVAGGPQETQYF	TGTGCCAGCAGTCCCCGTGTAGCGGGGGGACCGCAAGAGACCCAGTACTTC
TRBV5-5	once	NA	TRBJ1-5	CASSLGGANQPQHF	TGTGCCAGCAGCTTGGGGGGTGCGAATCAGCCCCAGCATTTT
TRBV20-1	NA	TRBD2	TRBJ2-7	CSARGLAAYEQYF	TGCAGTGCTAGAGGACTAGCTGCCTACGAGCAGTACTTC
TRBV7-9	many	TRBD1	TRBJ2-7	CASSSPTGWYEQYF	TGTGCCAGCAGCTCACCGACAGGGTGGTACGAGCAGTACTTC
TRBV7-2	few	NA	TRBJ2-1	CASSPIGTGGLAEQFF	TGTGCCAGCAGTCCAATCGGAACTGGAGGGTTGGCTGAGCAGTTCTTC
TRBV20-1	NA	NA	TRBJ2-2	CSASGGGPSGELFF	TGCAGTGCTAGTGGGGGGGGGCCATCCGGGGAGCTGTTTTTT
TRBV7-6	few	NA	TRBJ2-2	CASSLPWTGELFF	TGTGCCAGCAGCTTACCTTGGACCGGGGAGCTGTTTTTT
TRBV12-3/TRBV12-4	few	NA	TRBJ1-5	CASSSINQPQHF	TGTGCCAGCAGTTCTATCAATCAGCCCCAGCATTTT
TRBV5-1	few	NA	TRBJ2-5	CASSLSTGSETQYF	TGCGCCAGCAGCTTATCGACAGGATCGGAGACCCAGTACTTC
TRBV11-2	NA	NA	TRBJ2-5	CASRLRAWETQYF	TGTGCCAGCAGGCTTAGGGCATGGGAGACCCAGTACTTC
TRBV7-8	NA	NA	TRBJ2-3	CASSLVYDTDTQYF	TGTGCCAGCAGCTTAGTGTACGACACAGATACGCAGTATTTT
TRBV4-3	NA	NA	TRBJ2-3	CASSQVTGRGTDTQYF	TGCGCCAGCAGCCAAGTAACGGGCAGGGGAACAGATACGCAGTATTTT
TRBV15	NA	NA	TRBJ2-1	CATSSPGTEQFF	TGTGCCACCAGCAGTCCGGGAACAGAGCAGTTCTTC
TRBV20-1	NA	TRBD2	TRBJ2-5	CSATRTSGALGETQYF	TGCAGTGCTACCCGGACTAGCGGGGCTTTGGGAGAGACCCAGTACTTC
TRBV29-1	NA	NA	TRBJ1-1	CSAPGRMNTEAFF	TGCAGCGCACCGGGACGGATGAACACTGAAGCTTTCTTT